This T cell receptor beta chain was sequenced for a study of T cells in Graves' hyperthyroidism and ophthalmopathy. Patients aged 18 to 65 had newly diagnosed hyperthyroidism lasting under 2 months. Orbital computed tomography and thyroid ultrasound, together with serum TRAb and thyroxine and clinical symptoms, were used for diagnoses. PBMCs stemmed from around 10 ml fresh peripheral blood. This clonotype was seen repeatedly, ten times or more. CDR3 length: 16 amino acids. CDR1 is LGHDT and CDR2 is YNNKEL in the germline V gene (reference sequence). The ends lost 3 bases at V and 1 base at J; junction bases unmatched: 4. Authors of the study amplified TCR beta CDR3 regions from RNA transcripts. Primed by the HTBI set, a first-round RT-PCR was run on the TCR CDR3. TCRdb re-called the multiplex PCR reads with MiXCR, one entry per CDR3 protein. The sample consists of about 770,000 distinct CDR3 sequences, over 15% of them appearing once.

Sequences were obtained from blood. This rearrangement joins TRBV3-1 to TRBJ2-1; 9 bases are shared with TRBD1. The clonotype comes from a woman between 45 and 60 years old with Graves' hyperthyroidism that later progressed to Graves' ophthalmopathy. The CDR3 nucleotides are TGTGCCAGCAGCCAGGGACAGGGACCGTCCTACAATGAGCAGTTCTTC. Translated: CASSQGQGPSYNEQFF.